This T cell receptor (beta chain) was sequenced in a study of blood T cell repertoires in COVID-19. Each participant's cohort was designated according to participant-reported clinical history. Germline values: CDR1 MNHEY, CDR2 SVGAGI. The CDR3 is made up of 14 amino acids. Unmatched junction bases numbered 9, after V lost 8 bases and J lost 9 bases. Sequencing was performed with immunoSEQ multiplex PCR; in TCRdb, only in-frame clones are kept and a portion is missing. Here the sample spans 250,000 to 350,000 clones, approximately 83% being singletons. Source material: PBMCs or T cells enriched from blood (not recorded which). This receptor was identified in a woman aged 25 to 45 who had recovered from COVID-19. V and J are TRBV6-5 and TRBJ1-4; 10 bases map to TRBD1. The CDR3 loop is CASASLGQGKKLFF. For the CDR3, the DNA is TGTGCCAGCGCCTCTCTGGGACAGGGGAAAAAACTGTTTTTT.